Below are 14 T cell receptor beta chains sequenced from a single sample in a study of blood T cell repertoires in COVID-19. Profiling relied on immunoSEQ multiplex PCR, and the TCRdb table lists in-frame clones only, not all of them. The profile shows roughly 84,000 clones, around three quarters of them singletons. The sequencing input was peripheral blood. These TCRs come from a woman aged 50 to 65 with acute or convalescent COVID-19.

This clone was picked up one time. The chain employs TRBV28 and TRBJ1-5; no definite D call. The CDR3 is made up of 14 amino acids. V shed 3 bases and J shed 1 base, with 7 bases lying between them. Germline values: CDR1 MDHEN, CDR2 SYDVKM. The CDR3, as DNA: TGTGCCAGCAGTTTGATCCAGAGCAATCAGCCCCAGCATTTT. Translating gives CASSLIQSNQPQHF. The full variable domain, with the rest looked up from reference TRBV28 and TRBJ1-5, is DVKVTQSSRYLVKRTGEKVFLECVQDMDHENMFWYRQDPGLGLRLIYFSYDVKMKEKGDIPEGYSVSREKKERFSLILESASTNQTSMYLCASSLIQSNQPQHFGDGTRLSIL.

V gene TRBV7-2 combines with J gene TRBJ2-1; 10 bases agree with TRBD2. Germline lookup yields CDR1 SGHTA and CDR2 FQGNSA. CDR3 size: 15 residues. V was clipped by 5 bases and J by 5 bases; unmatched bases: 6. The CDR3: CASSISGGSNNEQFF. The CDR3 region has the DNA TGTGCCAGCAGCATTAGCGGGGGGTCGAACAATGAGCAGTTCTTC.

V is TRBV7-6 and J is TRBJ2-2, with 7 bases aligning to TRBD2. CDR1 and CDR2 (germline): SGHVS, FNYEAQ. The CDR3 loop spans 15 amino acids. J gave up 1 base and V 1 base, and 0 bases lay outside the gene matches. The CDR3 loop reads CASSLGGGNTGELFF. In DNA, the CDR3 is TGTGCCAGCAGCTTAGGCGGGGGGAACACCGGGGAGCTGTTTTTT. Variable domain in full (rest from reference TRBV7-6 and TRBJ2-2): GAGVSQSPRYKVTKRGQDVALRCDPISGHVSLYWYRQALGQGPEFLTYFNYEAQQDKSGLPNDRFSAERPEGSISTLTIQRTEQRDSAMYRCASSLGGGNTGELFFGEGSRLTVL.

In nucleotides, the CDR3 is TGTGCCACACGCGGGACAGCGAACACTGAAGCTTTCTTT. This translates into CATRGTANTEAFF. The V gene is TRBV6-5, the J gene TRBJ1-1; 7 bases are shared with TRBD1. Germline V gives CDR1 MNHEY, CDR2 SVGAGI. CDR3 size: 13 residues. Trimming took 10 bases from V and 1 from J; bases not matched to a gene: 6.

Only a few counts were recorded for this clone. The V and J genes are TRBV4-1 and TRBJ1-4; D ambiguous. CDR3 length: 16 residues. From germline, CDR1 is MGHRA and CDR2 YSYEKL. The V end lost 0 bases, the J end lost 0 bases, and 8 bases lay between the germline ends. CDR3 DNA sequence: TGCGCCAGCAGCCAAGAATTCGCGACAACTAATGAAAAACTGTTTTTT. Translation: CASSQEFATTNEKLFF.

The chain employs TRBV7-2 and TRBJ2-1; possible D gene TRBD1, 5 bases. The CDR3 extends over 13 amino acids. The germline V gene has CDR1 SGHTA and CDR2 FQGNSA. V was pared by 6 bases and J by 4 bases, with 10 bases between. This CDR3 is CASREGVYNEQFF. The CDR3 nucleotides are TGTGCCAGCAGAGAAGGGGTATACAATGAGCAGTTCTTC.

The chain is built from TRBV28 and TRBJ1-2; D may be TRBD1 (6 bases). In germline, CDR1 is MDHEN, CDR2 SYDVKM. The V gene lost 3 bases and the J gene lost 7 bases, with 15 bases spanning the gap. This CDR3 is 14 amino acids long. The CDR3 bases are TGTGCCAGCAGTTTCTCTGGGGGCGGAGGTGGCTACACCTTC. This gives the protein CASSFSGGGGGYTF.

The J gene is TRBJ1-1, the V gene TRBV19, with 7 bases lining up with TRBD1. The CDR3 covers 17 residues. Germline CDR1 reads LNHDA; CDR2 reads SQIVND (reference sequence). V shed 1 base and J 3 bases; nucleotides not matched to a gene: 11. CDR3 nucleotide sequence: TGTGCCAGTAGTATAGCCCCGACAGGGTATAGTTACACTGAAGCTTTCTTT. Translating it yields CASSIAPTGYSYTEAFF.

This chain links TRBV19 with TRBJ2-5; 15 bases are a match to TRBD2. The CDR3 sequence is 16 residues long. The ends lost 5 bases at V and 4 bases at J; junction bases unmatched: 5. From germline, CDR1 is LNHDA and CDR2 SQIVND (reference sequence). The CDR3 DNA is TGTGCCAGTAGTCAGGGACTAGCGGGGGGACGAGAGACCCAGTACTTC. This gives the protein CASSQGLAGGRETQYF. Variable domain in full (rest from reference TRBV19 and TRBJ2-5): DGGITQSPKYLFRKEGQNVTLSCEQNLNHDAMYWYRQDPGQGLRLIYYSQIVNDFQKGDIAEGYSVSREKKESFPLTVTSAQKNPTAFYLCASSQGLAGGRETQYFGPGTRLLVL.

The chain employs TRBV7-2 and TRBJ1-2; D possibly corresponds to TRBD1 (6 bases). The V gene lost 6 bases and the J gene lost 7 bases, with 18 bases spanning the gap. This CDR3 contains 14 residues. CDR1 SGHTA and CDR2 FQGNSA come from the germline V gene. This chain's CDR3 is CASRPGQPEGGYTF. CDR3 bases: TGTGCCAGCAGACCTGGACAGCCAGAGGGTGGCTACACCTTC. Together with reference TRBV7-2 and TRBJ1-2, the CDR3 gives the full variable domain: GAGVSQSPSNKVTEKGKDVELRCDPISGHTALYWYRQSLGQGLEFLIYFQGNSAPDKSGLPSDRFSAERTGGSVSTLTIQRTQQEDSAVYLCASRPGQPEGGYTFGSGTRLTVV.

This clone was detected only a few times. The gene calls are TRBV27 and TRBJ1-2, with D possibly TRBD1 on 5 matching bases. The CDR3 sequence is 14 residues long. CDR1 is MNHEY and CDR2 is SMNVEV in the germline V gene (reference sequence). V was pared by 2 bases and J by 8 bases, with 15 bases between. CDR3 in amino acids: CASSLGGTLGGYTF. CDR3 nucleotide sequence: TGTGCCAGCAGTTTAGGAGGGACTCTCGGGGGCTACACCTTC.

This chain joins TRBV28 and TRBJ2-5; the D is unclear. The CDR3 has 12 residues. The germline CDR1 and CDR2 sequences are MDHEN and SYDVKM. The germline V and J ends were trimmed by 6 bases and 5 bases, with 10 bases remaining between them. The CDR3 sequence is CASRDSRETQYF. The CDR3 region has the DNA TGTGCCAGCAGGGATTCGCGGGAGACCCAGTACTTC.

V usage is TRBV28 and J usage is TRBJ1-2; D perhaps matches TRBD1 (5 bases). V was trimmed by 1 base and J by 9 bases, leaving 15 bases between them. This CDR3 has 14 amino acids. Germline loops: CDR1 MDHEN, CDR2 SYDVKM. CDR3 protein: CASSLYQGRGSYTF. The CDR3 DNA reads TGTGCCAGCAGTTTATACCAGGGAAGAGGAAGCTACACCTTC.

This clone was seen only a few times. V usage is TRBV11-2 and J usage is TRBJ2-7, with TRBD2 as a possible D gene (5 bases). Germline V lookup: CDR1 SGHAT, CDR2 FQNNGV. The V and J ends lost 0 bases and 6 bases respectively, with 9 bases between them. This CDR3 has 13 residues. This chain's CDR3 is CASSLEPGSEQYF. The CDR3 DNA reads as TGTGCCAGCAGCTTAGAACCGGGATCCGAGCAGTACTTC.